This T cell receptor (beta chain) was sequenced for a study of CD8 T cells in ankylosing spondylitis. General observations from the study: Enrichment of disease-linked clones was reportedly significant in matched ankylosing spondylitis synovial fluid. Among TCR beta sequences, a motif of under ten highly homologous variants appeared characteristic of ankylosing spondylitis blood.

There are 14 residues in the CDR3. CDR1 is ENHRY, CDR2 SYGVKD, per germline. The ends were cut back, 9 bases at V and 2 bases at J, with 15 bases in the middle. Quantitative 5'-RACE with molecular barcodes was used to make the TCR beta libraries. TCRdb analysed the 5' RACE reads with MiXCR anew, one entry per CDR3 protein. The sample consists of some 840,000 distinct CDR3 sequences, approximately 10% of them appearing once. This clonotype has just a few counts. Antigen: not known. V gene TRBV10-3 combines with J gene TRBJ2-3; D is perhaps TRBD2 (6 bases). This receptor was taken from a male donor with ankylosing spondylitis. Sequences were obtained from blood, either unsorted or a sorted T cell fraction (not recorded which). The CDR3: CAIRPASATDTQYF. The CDR3 bases are TGTGCCATTAGACCCGCTAGCGCCACAGATACGCAGTATTTT.